This is a list of T cell receptor beta chains from one sample in a study of shared clonotypes between healthy human individuals. Profiling relied on immunoSEQ multiplex PCR, and the TCRdb table lists in-frame clones only, not all of them. Altogether hundreds of thousands of clones are present, about four fifths being singletons, with the ten largest covering 13%. The sequencing sample was made of PBMCs. The receptor set was obtained from a woman in her thirties or forties in good health. Some clones in this sample may be carry-over from other donors' samples. The CDR3 runs from the conserved cysteine through the conserved F or W. The D gene is left open where the match is weak. Clone size is given for some rows only: seen once, a few or many times, or a class if the clone is expanded.

D	size	J	V	CDR3	DNA
-	-	TRBJ2-7	TRBV5-4	CASSLDLSYEQYF	TGTGCCAGCAGCTTGGACCTCTCCTACGAGCAGTACTTC
TRBD1	-	TRBJ2-7	TRBV29-1	CSIKGGETYEQYF	TGCAGCATTAAAGGGGGCGAAACCTACGAGCAGTACTTC
TRBD1	-	TRBJ2-1	TRBV29-1	CSVQGAGNEQFF	TGCAGCGTTCAGGGGGCTGGAAATGAGCAGTTCTTC
-	-	TRBJ2-7	TRBV28	CASSLWRVGYEQYF	TGTGCCAGCAGTTTATGGAGGGTTGGTTACGAGCAGTACTTC
-	-	TRBJ2-7	TRBV19	CASSTGLEGEQYF	TGTGCCAGTAGTACAGGATTGGAAGGCGAGCAGTACTTC
TRBD2	once	TRBJ2-1	TRBV7-7	CASSLGLAGPYNEQFF	TGTGCCAGCAGCTTAGGACTAGCGGGACCATACAATGAGCAGTTCTTC
-	-	TRBJ1-1	TRBV9	CASSPRTDMNTEAFF	TGTGCCAGCAGCCCGCGGACAGACATGAACACTGAAGCTTTCTTT
TRBD2	-	TRBJ2-5	TRBV6-1	CASSVGLALETQYF	TGTGCCAGCAGTGTGGGACTAGCATTGGAGACCCAGTACTTC
-	-	TRBJ2-2	TRBV7-9	CASSLAVPRTGELFF	TGTGCCAGCAGCTTAGCGGTGCCGCGGACCGGGGAGCTGTTTTTT
-	-	TRBJ2-7	TRBV18	CASSPEGGEQYF	TGTGCCAGCTCACCAGAGGGGGGCGAGCAGTACTTC
TRBD2	-	TRBJ2-7	TRBV28	CASSLDPLAGHYEQYF	TGTGCCAGCAGTTTAGACCCGCTAGCGGGACACTACGAGCAGTACTTC
-	once	TRBJ1-4	TRBV10-3	CAISEGGLTNEKLFF	TGTGCCATCAGTGAAGGGGGGCTAACTAATGAAAAACTGTTTTTT
-	-	TRBJ2-7	TRBV5-1	CASSSQPPPSHEQYF	TGCGCCAGCAGCTCCCAGCCTCCTCCGTCCCACGAGCAGTACTTC
-	-	TRBJ2-5	TRBV18	CASSPVQETQYF	TGTGCCAGCTCACCAGTACAAGAGACCCAGTACTTC
-	-	TRBJ1-1	TRBV5-1	CASSPIHLAEAFF	TGCGCCAGCAGCCCTATCCATCTGGCCGAAGCTTTCTTT
TRBD2	few	TRBJ2-1	TRBV30	CAFGLAGQPYNEQFF	TGTGCCTTTGGACTAGCGGGACAACCCTACAATGAGCAGTTCTTC
TRBD1	-	TRBJ2-1	TRBV19	CASSTSTLRGRRQFF	TGTGCCAGTAGTACTTCAACCCTAAGGGGGCGGCGGCAGTTCTTC
TRBD2	-	TRBJ2-7	TRBV28	CASSLERTSGYYEQYF	TGTGCCAGCAGTTTAGAACGGACTAGCGGATACTACGAGCAGTACTTC
-	-	TRBJ1-5	TRBV6-5	CASSYSVGDLHF	TGTGCCAGCAGTTACTCTGTGGGGGACTTGCATTTT
-	-	TRBJ1-3	TRBV5-1	CASSSFMASGNTIYF	TGCGCCAGCAGCTCTTTCATGGCCTCTGGAAACACCATATATTTT
TRBD1	-	TRBJ2-2	TRBV6-6	CAIDRGNTGELFF	TGTGCCATCGACAGGGGGAACACCGGGGAGCTGTTTTTT
-	-	TRBJ1-2	TRBV30	CAWRTVRYEFQTGYGYTF	TGTGCCTGGAGAACGGTTCGGTACGAGTTTCAGACCGGCTATGGCTACACCTTC
TRBD1	few	TRBJ2-5	TRBV5-1	CASSLAGTGEETQYF	TGCGCCAGCAGCTTGGCCGGGACAGGCGAAGAGACCCAGTACTTC
-	-	TRBJ2-7	TRBV19	CASSIGGYSGDYEQYF	TGTGCCAGTAGTATCGGGGGCTACTCAGGGGACTACGAGCAGTACTTC
-	once	TRBJ1-3	TRBV6-6	CASSQPMDNSGNTIYF	TGTGCCAGCAGCCAACCGATGGACAATTCTGGAAACACCATATATTTT
-	few	TRBJ2-4	TRBV2	CASSVSSSGDGDF	TGTGCCAGCAGTGTGTCCTCATCGGGCGATGGAGACTTC
-	-	TRBJ1-1	TRBV5-6	CASNRGVVNTEAFF	TGTGCCAGCAATCGGGGTGTGGTGAACACTGAAGCTTTCTTT
-	-	TRBJ1-5	TRBV28	CASSLLGGHNQPQHF	TGTGCCAGCAGTTTATTAGGGGGGCACAATCAGCCCCAGCATTTT
TRBD1	-	TRBJ1-3	TRBV6-5	CASSTGTGGNTIYF	TGTGCCAGCAGTACAGGGACAGGGGGAAACACCATATATTTT
TRBD2	-	TRBJ2-7	TRBV28	CASVLAGGYEQYF	TGTGCCAGCGTACTAGCGGGAGGGTACGAGCAGTACTTC
TRBD2	-	TRBJ2-1	TRBV11-2	CASSLSGGYNEQFF	TGTGCCAGCAGCCTTAGCGGGGGTTACAATGAGCAGTTCTTC
-	-	TRBJ1-1	TRBV7-2	CASRYIGGNTEAFF	TGTGCCAGCAGATACATCGGGGGGAACACTGAAGCTTTCTTT
TRBD1	-	TRBJ1-2	TRBV19	CASSKLTGDTGYTF	TGTGCCAGTAGTAAACTCACAGGGGACACTGGCTACACCTTC
-	-	TRBJ2-7	TRBV6-1	CASRPRDGRAYEQYF	TGTGCCAGCAGGCCAAGGGACGGAAGGGCCTACGAGCAGTACTTC
TRBD1	many	TRBJ2-7	TRBV11-2	CASSLFGQVTSYEQYF	TGTGCCAGCAGCTTATTCGGACAGGTTACCTCCTACGAGCAGTACTTC
-	-	TRBJ2-3	TRBV5-1	CASTPGEGPHTDTQYF	TGCGCCAGCACCCCTGGGGAAGGACCCCACACAGATACGCAGTATTTT
-	-	TRBJ1-6	TRBV10-3	CAISVSEPVNSPLHF	TGTGCCATCAGTGTTTCCGAGCCCGTGAATTCACCCCTCCACTTT
-	once	TRBJ2-7	TRBV18	CASSSTGTSYEQYF	TGTGCCAGCTCAAGCACAGGTACCTCCTACGAGCAGTACTTC
-	-	TRBJ2-7	TRBV6-5	CASSKRGFVGEQYF	TGTGCCAGCAGCAAGAGAGGGTTCGTAGGCGAGCAGTACTTC
TRBD2	-	TRBJ2-2	TRBV9	CASSVAGSGQNTGELFF	TGTGCCAGCAGCGTAGCTGGTAGCGGGCAGAACACCGGGGAGCTGTTTTTT
-	-	TRBJ2-4	TRBV2	CASGTGQLAKNIQYF	TGTGCCAGTGGGACCGGACAGCTAGCCAAAAACATTCAGTACTTC
-	-	TRBJ2-4	TRBV28	CASSSAGNRVKNIQYF	TGTGCCAGCAGTTCTGCCGGAAACAGGGTAAAAAACATTCAGTACTTC
-	once	TRBJ2-1	TRBV29-1	CSVDAGRMQFF	TGCAGCGTTGACGCTGGCAGGATGCAGTTCTTC
-	-	TRBJ2-7	TRBV9	CASSVSTGTETLEQYF	TGTGCCAGCAGCGTATCCACCGGGACCGAAACCCTTGAGCAGTACTTC
TRBD1	-	TRBJ2-7	TRBV5-4	CASSLGGTGGYEQYF	TGTGCCAGCAGCTTGGGAGGGACAGGGGGTTACGAGCAGTACTTC
-	-	TRBJ2-1	TRBV30	CAWSRLATSYNEQFF	TGTGCCTGGAGTCGGCTAGCGACCTCCTACAATGAGCAGTTCTTC
TRBD2	-	TRBJ2-5	TRBV5-1	CASSSGLAGAGETQYF	TGCGCCAGCAGCTCGGGACTAGCGGGAGCGGGTGAGACCCAGTACTTC